The 2 T cell receptor beta chains below all came from one sample that was sequenced in a study of CD4+ T cells in melanoma. Here immunoSEQ multiplex PCR was the method, and the copy in TCRdb shows in-frame clones only, minus some. The table records about 50,000 clones, approximately 89% of them present only once. Sample: peripheral blood. These TCRs come from a human donor with melanoma.

This chain uses TRBV10-2 with TRBJ1-1, with a weak D call TRBD1 (6 bases). The V and J ends lost 8 bases and 0 bases respectively, with 16 bases between them. The CDR3 extends over 15 amino acids. The germline CDR1 and CDR2 sequences are WSHSY and SAAADI. The CDR3 sequence is CASGKQGLMNTEAFF. The CDR3 coding sequence is TGCGCCAGCGGTAAACAGGGCCTAATGAACACTGAAGCTTTCTTT.

V gene TRBV2 combines with J gene TRBJ1-2, with a tentative D call TRBD1 (5 bases). Germline V CDR1 and CDR2: SNHLY, FYNNEI. V was pared by 4 bases and J by 7 bases, with 19 bases between. CDR3 length: 15 residues. CDR3 loop: CASSAEQSGTGGYTF. The CDR3 coding sequence is TGTGCCAGCAGTGCAGAACAATCCGGGACGGGTGGCTACACCTTC. The variable domain in full, completed from reference TRBV2 and TRBJ1-2, reads EPEVTQTPSHQVTQMGQEVILRCVPISNHLYFYWYRQILGQKVEFLVSFYNNEISEKSEIFDDQFSVERPDGSNFTLKIRSTKLEDSAMYFCASSAEQSGTGGYTFGSGTRLTVV.